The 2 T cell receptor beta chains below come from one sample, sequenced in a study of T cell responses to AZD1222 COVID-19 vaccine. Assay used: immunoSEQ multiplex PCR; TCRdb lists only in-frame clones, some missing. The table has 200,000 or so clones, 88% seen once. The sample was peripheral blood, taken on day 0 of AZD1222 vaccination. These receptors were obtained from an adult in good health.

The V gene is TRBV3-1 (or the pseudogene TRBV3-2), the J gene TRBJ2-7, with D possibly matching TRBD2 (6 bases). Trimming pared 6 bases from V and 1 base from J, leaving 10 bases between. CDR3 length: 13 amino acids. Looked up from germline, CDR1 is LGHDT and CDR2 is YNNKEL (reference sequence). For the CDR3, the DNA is TGTGCCAGCAGTTACGGGGGTTCCTACGAGCAGTACTTC. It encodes CASSYGGSYEQYF.

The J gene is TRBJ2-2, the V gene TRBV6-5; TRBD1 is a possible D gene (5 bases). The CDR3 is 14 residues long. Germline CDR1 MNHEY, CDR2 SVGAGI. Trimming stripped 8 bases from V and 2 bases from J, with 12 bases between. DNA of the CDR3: TGTGCCAGCGTCAGGGCGGTCAACACCGGGGAGCTGTTTTTT. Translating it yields CASVRAVNTGELFF.